This TCR beta chain is drawn from a study of CXCR3-negative and CXCR3-positive naive CD8 T cells. General study results and limits: TRB CDR3s of CXCR3-positive naive cells were more hydrophobic than those of CXCR3-negative naive cells.

Germline V gene lookup returns CDR1 LGHDT and CDR2 YNNKEL (reference sequence). This CDR3 is 14 amino acids long. As regards this clonotype: Antigen unknown.

The libraries of TRB cDNA were constructed through 5' RACE using UMI labels. TCRdb reprocessed the 5' RACE reads and stores each CDR3 protein as one record, lacking DNA. The sample includes 55,000 to 75,000 distinct CDR3 sequences. The source material was naive CXCR3+ CD8+ T cells from blood. Described subset: CD45RO-CCR7+CD27+CD95- naive CD8+ T cells expressing CXCR3 (TNR3+). The TCR sequence derives from a human donor in good health. Some clones in this sample may be carry-over from other donors' samples. The J gene is TRBJ1-1, the V gene TRBV3-1. The CDR3 region is CASSQDLGYTEAFF.